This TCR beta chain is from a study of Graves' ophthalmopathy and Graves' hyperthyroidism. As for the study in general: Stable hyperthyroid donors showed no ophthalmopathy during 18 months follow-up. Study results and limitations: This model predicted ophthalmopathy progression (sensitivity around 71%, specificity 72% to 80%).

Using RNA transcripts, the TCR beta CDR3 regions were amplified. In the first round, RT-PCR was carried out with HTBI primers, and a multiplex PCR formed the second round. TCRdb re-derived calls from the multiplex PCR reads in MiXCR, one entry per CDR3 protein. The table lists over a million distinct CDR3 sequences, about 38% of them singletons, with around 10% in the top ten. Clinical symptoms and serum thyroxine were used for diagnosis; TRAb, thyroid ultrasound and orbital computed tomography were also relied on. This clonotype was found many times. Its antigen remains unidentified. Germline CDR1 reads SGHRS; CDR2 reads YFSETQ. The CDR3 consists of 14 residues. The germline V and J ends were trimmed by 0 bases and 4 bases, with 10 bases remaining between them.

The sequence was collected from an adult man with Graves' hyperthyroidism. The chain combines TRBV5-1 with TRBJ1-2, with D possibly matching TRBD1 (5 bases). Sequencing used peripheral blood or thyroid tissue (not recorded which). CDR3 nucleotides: TGCGCCAGCAGCTTGGCCAGGGAGGGCTATGGCTACACCTTC. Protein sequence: CASSLAREGYGYTF.